The 18 T cell receptor beta chains below all came from one sample that was sequenced in a study of CD8+ T cells in alopecia areata. It was cDNA, reverse transcribed from extracted RNA, that served as the sequencing template. Only in-frame clones appear in the TCRdb table, and some are missing; sequencing was by immunoSEQ multiplex PCR. The sample has about 180,000 clones; roughly 66% are singletons. Specimen: CD8+ T cells sorted from blood, collected at week 0. These receptors were taken from a human donor with alopecia areata.

This clone came up a few times. The V call is TRBV29-1, the J call TRBJ2-7, with TRBD1 matching 9 bases. The V and J ends lost 6 bases and 2 bases, in that order; junction bases with no gene match: 8. CDR3 size: 14 residues. The germline V gene encodes CDR1 SQVTM and CDR2 ANQGSEA. The CDR3 here is CSVSGRDRAYEQYF. In DNA form, the CDR3 reads TGCAGCGTGAGCGGTCGGGACAGGGCCTACGAGCAGTACTTC.

The V and J genes are TRBV2 and TRBJ1-1; no clear D gene. The germline V and J ends were trimmed by 6 bases and 2 bases, with 10 bases remaining between them. The length of the CDR3 is 13 residues. CDR1 and CDR2 from the germline V gene are SNHLY and FYNNEI. The CDR3 sequence is CASRSGDNTEAFF. CDR3 sequence (DNA): TGTGCCAGCAGATCCGGGGATAACACTGAAGCTTTCTTT.

The chain joins TRBV13 to TRBJ2-3, with no clear D. The V end lost 4 bases, the J end lost 2 bases, and 4 bases lay between the germline ends. Germline loops: CDR1 PRHDT, CDR2 FYEKMQ (reference sequence). There are 12 residues in the CDR3. The CDR3 DNA follows: TGTGCCAGCAGCTCGTTCACAGATACGCAGTATTTT. Protein: CASSSFTDTQYF.

V and J are TRBV11-1 and TRBJ2-1, with D perhaps being TRBD1 or TRBD2 (5 bases each). The CDR3 has 11 residues. Germline CDR1 reads SGHAT; CDR2 reads FQDESV (reference sequence). V was clipped by 8 bases and J by 7 bases, with 9 bases between them. In DNA, the CDR3 is TGTGCCAGCGAGGGGAAGAATGAGCAGTTCTTC. It encodes CASEGKNEQFF.

V is TRBV27 and J is TRBJ1-6; D uncertain. From germline, CDR1 is MNHEY and CDR2 SMNVEV (reference sequence). V lost 4 bases and J lost 7, with 14 bases in between. CDR3 size: 15 residues. Written as DNA, the CDR3 is TGTGCCAGCAGTTCAGGAATGGTCGGAAATTCACCCCTCCACTTT. This codes for CASSSGMVGNSPLHF.

This clone is deemed medium-sized. This chain joins TRBV21-1 and TRBJ2-2; the table's TRBD1 call for D was not verified on the DNA. TRBV21-1 is a recognized pseudogene. This CDR3 spans 16 amino acids. The CDR3 sequence is CASYPQGRFLTGELFF. The CDR3 DNA follows: TGTGCCAGCTATCCCCAGGGAAGGTTCTTGACCGGGGAGCTGTTTTTT.

CDR3 DNA sequence: TGCAGCGTTGATGCAGGGGGCTACGAGCAGTACTTC. Protein product: CSVDAGGYEQYF. The chain couples TRBV29-1 to TRBJ2-7, with 7 bases lining up with TRBD1. V was clipped by 3 bases and J by 3 bases; unmatched bases: 2. Looked up from germline, CDR1 is SQVTM and CDR2 is ANQGSEA. This CDR3 comprises 12 residues.

The CDR3 DNA sequence: TGCGCCAGCAGCCAAGTGGGGCAGGGTCGCTACACCTTC. Translating it yields CASSQVGQGRYTF. The V call is TRBV4-1, the J call TRBJ1-2; perhaps TRBD1 as D (5 bases). From germline, CDR1 is MGHRA and CDR2 YSYEKL. The CDR3 runs to 13 residues. Trimming left V 1 base short and J 9 bases short, with 12 bases between.

The rearrangement joins TRBV9 to TRBJ2-7, with D hard to call. Germline loops: CDR1 SGDLS, CDR2 YYNGEE. The CDR3 loop spans 13 amino acids. Deletions cut 3 bases from V and 0 bases from J, with 7 bases between. The CDR3 loop reads CASSAPSSYEQYF. DNA for the CDR3: TGTGCCAGCAGCGCCCCTAGCTCCTACGAGCAGTACTTC.

The gene calls are TRBV5-1 and TRBJ1-1; D is unresolved. Per the germline V gene, CDR1 is SGHRS and CDR2 is YFSETQ. V lost 4 bases and J 0 bases, leaving 13 bases between the germline ends. This CDR3 contains 15 residues. The CDR3 nucleotides read TGCGCCAGCAGCCTAAGGACGGCCTTGAACACTGAAGCTTTCTTT. Its translation: CASSLRTALNTEAFF.

This clone was seen once. The chain carries TRBV30 and TRBJ1-2; tentative D call: TRBD1 (5 bases). Germline V gene sequence: CDR1 GTSNPN, CDR2 SVGIG (reference sequence). The V end was cut by 4 bases, the J end by 2 bases, with 14 bases between. The CDR3 sequence is 14 residues long. This CDR3 reads CAWKAGTANYGYTF. The CDR3 region has the DNA TGTGCCTGGAAAGCCGGGACTGCGAACTATGGCTACACCTTC.

For this clone: Within the sample, other DNA sequences also encode this same CDR3. The chain is built from TRBV20-1 and TRBJ1-1; D unclear. Trimming removed 6 bases from V and 3 bases from J, with 8 bases in between. The CDR3 totals 11 residues. CDR1 and CDR2 (germline): DFQATT, SNEGSKA (reference sequence). The CDR3 nucleotides are TGCAGTGCCCCACTGGACACTGAAGCTTTCTTT. This encodes CSAPLDTEAFF.

This clone was recorded only once. This sequence joins TRBV9 and TRBJ2-5; 11 bases are a match to TRBD2. The CDR3 runs to 18 residues. Germline V CDR1 and CDR2: SGDLS, YYNGEE. V shed 3 bases and J 4 bases; nucleotides not matched to a gene: 14. The CDR3 sequence: CASSDPLGLAGGSETQYF. In DNA form, the CDR3 reads TGTGCCAGCAGCGACCCCCTTGGGCTAGCGGGGGGTTCAGAGACCCAGTACTTC.

This clone is a singleton in its sample. V usage is TRBV7-9 and J usage is TRBJ1-1; D call uncertain. The CDR3 consists of 11 residues. Germline V gene data show CDR1 as SEHNR and CDR2 as FQNEAQ (reference sequence). Trimming stripped 4 bases from V and 6 bases from J, with 6 bases between. The CDR3 coding sequence is TGTGCCAGCAGCTCTTACGCTGAAGCTTTCTTT. It is translated as CASSSYAEAFF.

The rearrangement uses TRBV4-2 and TRBJ2-2, with D perhaps being TRBD1 or TRBD2 (5 bases each). V lost 5 bases and J 3 bases, leaving 13 bases between the germline ends. Germline CDR1 reads LGHNA; CDR2 reads YNFKEQ. The CDR3 length is 15 residues. CDR3 amino acids: CASSSGPSDTGELFF. In nucleotides, the CDR3 is TGTGCCAGCAGCTCGGGACCATCGGACACCGGGGAGCTGTTTTTT.

This clone was recorded once. This likely stems from a read error, as it lies one base from a far larger clone. The genes are TRBV4-2 and TRBJ2-4; possibly TRBD1 for D (5 bases). This CDR3 has 15 residues. V was cut by 1 base and J by 0 bases, with 7 bases left in between. Looked up from germline, CDR1 is LGHNA and CDR2 is YNFKEQ. The CDR3 coding sequence is TGTGCCAGCAGCCAAGTTAGGGGAGCCAAAAACATTCAGTACTTC. It translates to CASSQVRGAKNIQYF.

The table lists this clone with a count of one. This chain joins TRBV15 and TRBJ2-5, with D uncertain. This CDR3 has 13 amino acids. V lost 5 bases to trimming and J lost 4 bases, with 11 bases between them. The germline gives CDR1 LNHNV, CDR2 YYDKDF (reference sequence). This CDR3 is CATSGRVRETQYF. The CDR3 DNA sequence: TGTGCCACCAGCGGACGGGTCCGAGAGACCCAGTACTTC.

This clone was counted a few times. This chain joins TRBV25-1 and TRBJ2-5, with D perhaps TRBD1 (7 bases). Trimming pared 1 base from V and 4 bases from J, leaving 13 bases between. Germline CDR1 is MGHDK and CDR2 is SYGVNS. The CDR3 runs 15 residues. CDR3 coding DNA: TGTGCCAGCAGTGAATCTGGAGGGGGCGCAGAGACCCAGTACTTC. It is translated as CASSESGGGAETQYF.